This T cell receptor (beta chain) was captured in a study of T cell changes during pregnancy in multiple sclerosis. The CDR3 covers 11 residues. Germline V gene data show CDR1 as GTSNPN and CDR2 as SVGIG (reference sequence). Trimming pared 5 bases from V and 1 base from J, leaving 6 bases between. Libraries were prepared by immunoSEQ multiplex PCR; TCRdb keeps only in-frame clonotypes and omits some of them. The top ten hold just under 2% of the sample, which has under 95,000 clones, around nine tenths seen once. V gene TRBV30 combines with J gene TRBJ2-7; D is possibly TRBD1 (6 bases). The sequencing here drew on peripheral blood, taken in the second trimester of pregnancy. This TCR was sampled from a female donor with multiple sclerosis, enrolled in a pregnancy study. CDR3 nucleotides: TGTGCCTGGGGACAGTCCTACGAGCAGTACTTC. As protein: CAWGQSYEQYF.